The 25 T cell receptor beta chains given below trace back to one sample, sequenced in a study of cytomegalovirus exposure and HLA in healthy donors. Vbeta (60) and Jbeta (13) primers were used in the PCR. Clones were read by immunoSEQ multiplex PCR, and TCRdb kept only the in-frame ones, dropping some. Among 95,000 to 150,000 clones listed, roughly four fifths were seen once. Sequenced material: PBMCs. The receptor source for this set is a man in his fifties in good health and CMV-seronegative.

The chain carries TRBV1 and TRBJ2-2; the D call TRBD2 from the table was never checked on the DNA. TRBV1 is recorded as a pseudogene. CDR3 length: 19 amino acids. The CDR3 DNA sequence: TGCACCAGCATCCGGGAGGAGCGGAGCAGAATTAAGTGGTTGGGGGAGCTGTTTTTT. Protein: CTSIREERSRIKWLGELFF.

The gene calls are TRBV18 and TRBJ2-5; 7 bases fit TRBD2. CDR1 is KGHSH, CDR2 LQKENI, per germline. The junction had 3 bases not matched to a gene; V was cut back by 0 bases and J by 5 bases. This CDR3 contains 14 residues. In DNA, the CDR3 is TGTGCCAGCTCACCACCCCAGGGAGGGGAGACCCAGTACTTC. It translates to CASSPPQGGETQYF.

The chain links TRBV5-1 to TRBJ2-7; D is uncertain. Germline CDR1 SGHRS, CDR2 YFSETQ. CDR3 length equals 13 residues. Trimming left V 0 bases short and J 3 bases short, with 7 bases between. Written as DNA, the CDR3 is TGCGCCAGCAGCTTGGGCAGAGACTACGAGCAGTACGTC. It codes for CASSLGRDYEQYV.

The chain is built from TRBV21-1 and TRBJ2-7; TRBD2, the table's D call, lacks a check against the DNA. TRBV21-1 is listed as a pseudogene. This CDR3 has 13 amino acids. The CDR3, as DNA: TGTGCCAGCACCGGGAATACCGCCTACGAGCAGTACGTC. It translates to CASTGNTAYEQYV.

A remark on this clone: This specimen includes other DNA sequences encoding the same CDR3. The DNA of the CDR3 is TGTGCCACCAGCAGGGAGACAGCCTTGAACACTGAAGCTTTCTTT. As protein: CATSRETALNTEAFF. The V gene is TRBV15, the J gene TRBJ1-1; D is possibly TRBD1 (5 bases). This CDR3 spans 15 amino acids. Trimming cost V 3 bases and J 0 bases, with 11 bases left between them. The germline V gene encodes CDR1 LNHNV and CDR2 YYDKDF (reference sequence).

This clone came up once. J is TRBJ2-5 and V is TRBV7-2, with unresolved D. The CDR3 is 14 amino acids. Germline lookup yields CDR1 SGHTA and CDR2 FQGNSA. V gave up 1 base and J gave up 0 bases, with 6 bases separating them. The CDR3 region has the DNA TGTGCCAGCAGCTTAGGCGGAGACCAAGAGACCCAGTACTTC. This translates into CASSLGGDQETQYF.

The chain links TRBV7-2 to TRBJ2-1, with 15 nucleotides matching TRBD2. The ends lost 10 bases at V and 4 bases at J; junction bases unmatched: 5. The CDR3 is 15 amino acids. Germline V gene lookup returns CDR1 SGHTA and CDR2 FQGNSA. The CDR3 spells CATGTSGGSYNEQFF. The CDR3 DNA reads TGTGCCACCGGGACTAGCGGGGGGTCTTACAATGAGCAGTTCTTC.

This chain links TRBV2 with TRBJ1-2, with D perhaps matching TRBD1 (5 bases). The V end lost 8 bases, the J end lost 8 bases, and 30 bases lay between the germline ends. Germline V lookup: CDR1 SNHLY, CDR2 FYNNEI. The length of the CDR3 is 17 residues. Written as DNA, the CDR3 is TGTGCCAGCGCTAACCTAACCCCCGGGGGTTTAAGGTGGGGCTACACCTTC. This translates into CASANLTPGGLRWGYTF.

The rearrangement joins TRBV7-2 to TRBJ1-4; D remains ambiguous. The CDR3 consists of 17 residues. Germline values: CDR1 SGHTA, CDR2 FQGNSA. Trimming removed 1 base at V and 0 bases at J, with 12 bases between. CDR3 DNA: TGTGCCAGCAGCTTAGTTGGCAGATTGGCAACTAATGAAAAACTGTTTTTT. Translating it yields CASSLVGRLATNEKLFF.

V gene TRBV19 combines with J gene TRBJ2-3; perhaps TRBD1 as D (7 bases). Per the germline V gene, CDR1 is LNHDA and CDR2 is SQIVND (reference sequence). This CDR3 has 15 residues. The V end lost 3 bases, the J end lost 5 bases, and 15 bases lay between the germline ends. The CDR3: CASSIQGGGGDTQYF. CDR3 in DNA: TGTGCCAGTAGTATTCAGGGGGGTGGGGGAGATACGCAGTATTTT.

As DNA, the CDR3 is TGTGCCAGTAGTATAGAGGGGACAGGGGGCGGGTATCAGCCCCAGCATTTT. Amino acid sequence: CASSIEGTGGGYQPQHF. J is TRBJ1-5 and V is TRBV19; 12 bases align to TRBD1. The V gene's germline CDR1 is LNHDA and CDR2 SQIVND (reference sequence). This CDR3 region has 17 residues. J was trimmed by 5 bases and V by 0 bases; bases with no gene match: 5.

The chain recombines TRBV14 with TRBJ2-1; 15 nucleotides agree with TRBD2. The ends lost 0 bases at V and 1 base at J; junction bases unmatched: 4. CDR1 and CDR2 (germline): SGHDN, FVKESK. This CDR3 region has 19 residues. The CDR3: CASSQEGTSGGPSYNEQFF. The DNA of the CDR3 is TGTGCCAGCAGCCAAGAAGGGACTAGCGGGGGGCCTTCCTACAATGAGCAGTTCTTC.

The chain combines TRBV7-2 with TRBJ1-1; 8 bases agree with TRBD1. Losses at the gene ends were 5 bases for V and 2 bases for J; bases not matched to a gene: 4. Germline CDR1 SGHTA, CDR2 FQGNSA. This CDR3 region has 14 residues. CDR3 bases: TGTGCCAGCAGCCTGGACAGGGCTAACACTGAAGCTTTCTTT. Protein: CASSLDRANTEAFF.

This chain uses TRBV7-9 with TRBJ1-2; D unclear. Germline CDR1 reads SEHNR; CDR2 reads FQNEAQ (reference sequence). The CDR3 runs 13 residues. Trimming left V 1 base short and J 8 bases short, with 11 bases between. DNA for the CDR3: TGTGCCAGCAGCTTAGACAGCGGGGTGGGCTACACCTTC. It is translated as CASSLDSGVGYTF.

The CDR3 loop is CASSQGQSSGANVLTF. CDR3 DNA sequence: TGCGCCAGCAGCCAGGGACAGAGCTCTGGGGCCAACGTCCTGACTTTC. The chain joins TRBV5-1 to TRBJ2-6, with 7 positions matching TRBD1. The germline gives CDR1 SGHRS, CDR2 YFSETQ. The length of the CDR3 is 16 residues. The V and J ends lost 4 bases and 0 bases, in that order; junction bases with no gene match: 4.

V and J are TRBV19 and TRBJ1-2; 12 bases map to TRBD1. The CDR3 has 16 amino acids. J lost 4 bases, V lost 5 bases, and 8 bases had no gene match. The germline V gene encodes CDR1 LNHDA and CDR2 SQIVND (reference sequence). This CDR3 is CASSQTGTGGGYGYTF. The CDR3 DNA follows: TGTGCCAGTAGTCAGACCGGGACAGGGGGCGGCTATGGCTACACCTTC.

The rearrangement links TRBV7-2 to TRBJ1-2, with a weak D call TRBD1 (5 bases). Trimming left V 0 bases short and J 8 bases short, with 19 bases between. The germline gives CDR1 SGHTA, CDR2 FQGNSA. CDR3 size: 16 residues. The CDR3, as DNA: TGTGCCAGCAGCTTAGCCCATATAGACAGCCCCGGAGGCTACACCTTC. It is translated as CASSLAHIDSPGGYTF.

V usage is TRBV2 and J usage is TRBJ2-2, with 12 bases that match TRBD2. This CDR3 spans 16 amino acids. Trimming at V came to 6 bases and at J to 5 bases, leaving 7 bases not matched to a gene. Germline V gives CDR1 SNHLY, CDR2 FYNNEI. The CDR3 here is CASRTLAGGLTGELFF. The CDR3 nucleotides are TGTGCCAGCAGGACTCTAGCGGGGGGGCTGACCGGGGAGCTGTTTTTT.

CDR3 sequence reads: CSVEITGENYGYTF. As DNA, the CDR3 is TGCAGCGTTGAAATTACGGGGGAAAACTATGGCTACACCTTC. The chain recombines TRBV29-1 with TRBJ1-2, with D tentatively TRBD1 (5 bases). Germline CDR1 and CDR2: SQVTM and ANQGSEA. The CDR3 consists of 14 residues. Trimming pared 2 bases from V and 2 bases from J, leaving 12 bases between.

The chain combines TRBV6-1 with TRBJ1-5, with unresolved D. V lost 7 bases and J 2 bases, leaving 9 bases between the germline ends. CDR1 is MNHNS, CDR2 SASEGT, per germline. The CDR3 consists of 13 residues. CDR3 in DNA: TGTGCCAGCAAGCAGGATGGCAATCAGCCCCAGCATTTT. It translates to CASKQDGNQPQHF.

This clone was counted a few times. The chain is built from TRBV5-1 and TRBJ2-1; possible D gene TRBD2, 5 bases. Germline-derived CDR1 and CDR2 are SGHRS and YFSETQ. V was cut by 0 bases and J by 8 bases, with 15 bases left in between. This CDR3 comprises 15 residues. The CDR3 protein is CASSLDRGPGYEQFF. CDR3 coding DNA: TGCGCCAGCAGCTTGGACCGGGGTCCAGGCTATGAGCAGTTCTTC.

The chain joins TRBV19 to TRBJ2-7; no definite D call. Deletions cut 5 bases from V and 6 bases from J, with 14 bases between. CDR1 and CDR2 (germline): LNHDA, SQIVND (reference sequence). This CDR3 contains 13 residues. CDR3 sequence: CASSPRRGLEQYF. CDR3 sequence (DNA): TGTGCCAGTAGTCCCCGGCGTGGGCTCGAGCAGTACTTC.

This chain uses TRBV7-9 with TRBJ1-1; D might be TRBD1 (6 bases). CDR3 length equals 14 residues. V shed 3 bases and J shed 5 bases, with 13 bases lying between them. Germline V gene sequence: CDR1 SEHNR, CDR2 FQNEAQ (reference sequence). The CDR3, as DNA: TGTGCCAGCAGCTTTCACGGGGGGCCAACTGAAGCTTTCTTT. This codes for CASSFHGGPTEAFF.

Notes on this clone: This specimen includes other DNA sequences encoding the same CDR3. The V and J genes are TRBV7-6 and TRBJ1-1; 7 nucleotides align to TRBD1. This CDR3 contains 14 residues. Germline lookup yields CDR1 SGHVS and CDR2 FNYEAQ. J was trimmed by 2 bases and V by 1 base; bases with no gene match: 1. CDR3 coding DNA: TGTGCCAGCAGCTTAGGGACAGGCAACACTGAAGCTTTCTTT. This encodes CASSLGTGNTEAFF.

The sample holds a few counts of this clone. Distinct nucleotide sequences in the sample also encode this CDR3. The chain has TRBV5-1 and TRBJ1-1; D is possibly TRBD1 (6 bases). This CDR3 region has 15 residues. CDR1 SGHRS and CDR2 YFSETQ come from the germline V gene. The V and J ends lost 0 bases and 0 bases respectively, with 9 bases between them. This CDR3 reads CASSLAQGLNTEAFF. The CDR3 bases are TGCGCCAGCAGCTTGGCCCAGGGGTTGAACACTGAAGCTTTCTTT.